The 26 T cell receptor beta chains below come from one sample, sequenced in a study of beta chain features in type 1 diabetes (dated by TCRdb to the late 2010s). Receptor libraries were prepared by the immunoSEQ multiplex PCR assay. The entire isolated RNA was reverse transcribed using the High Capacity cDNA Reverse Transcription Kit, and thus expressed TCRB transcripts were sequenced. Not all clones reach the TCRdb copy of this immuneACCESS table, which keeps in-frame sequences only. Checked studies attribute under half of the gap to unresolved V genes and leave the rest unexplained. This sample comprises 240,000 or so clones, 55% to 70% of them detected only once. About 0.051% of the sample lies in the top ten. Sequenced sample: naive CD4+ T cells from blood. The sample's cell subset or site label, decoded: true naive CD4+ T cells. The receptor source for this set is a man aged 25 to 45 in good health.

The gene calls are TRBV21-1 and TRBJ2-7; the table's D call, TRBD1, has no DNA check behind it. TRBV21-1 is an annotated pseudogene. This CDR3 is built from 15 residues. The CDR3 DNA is TGTGCCAGCAGCAAAGACCAAAAGGGGCACTACGAGCAGTACTTC. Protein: CASSKDQKGHYEQYF.

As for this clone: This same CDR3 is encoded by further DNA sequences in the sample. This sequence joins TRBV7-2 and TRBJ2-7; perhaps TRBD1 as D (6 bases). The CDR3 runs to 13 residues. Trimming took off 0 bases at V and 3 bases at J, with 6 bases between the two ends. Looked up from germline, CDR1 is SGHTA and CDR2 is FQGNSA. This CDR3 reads CASSLAGGYEQYF. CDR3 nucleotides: TGTGCCAGCAGCTTAGCAGGGGGCTACGAGCAGTACTTC.

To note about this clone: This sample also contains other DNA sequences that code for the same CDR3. CDR3 in DNA: TGTGCCAGCAGTTACCCAGGTACAGATACGCAGTATTTT. Its protein is CASSYPGTDTQYF. The chain links TRBV6-5 to TRBJ2-3; unclear D gene. CDR1 and CDR2 from the germline V gene are MNHEY and SVGAGI. The V and J ends lost 2 bases and 3 bases respectively, with 6 bases between them. CDR3 size: 13 residues.

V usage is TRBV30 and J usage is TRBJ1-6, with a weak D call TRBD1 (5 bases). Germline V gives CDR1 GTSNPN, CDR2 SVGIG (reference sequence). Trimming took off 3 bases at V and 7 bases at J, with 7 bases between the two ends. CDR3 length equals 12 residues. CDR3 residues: CAWSDRNSPLHF. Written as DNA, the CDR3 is TGTGCCTGGAGCGACAGAAATTCACCCCTCCACTTT.

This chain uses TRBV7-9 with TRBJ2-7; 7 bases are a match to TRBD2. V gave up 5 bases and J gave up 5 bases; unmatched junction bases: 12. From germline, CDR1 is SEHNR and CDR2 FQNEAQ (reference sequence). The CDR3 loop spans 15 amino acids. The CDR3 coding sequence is TGTGCCAGCAGCCCCGGGGGGTTAGCGAAGAACGAGCAGTACTTC. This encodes CASSPGGLAKNEQYF.

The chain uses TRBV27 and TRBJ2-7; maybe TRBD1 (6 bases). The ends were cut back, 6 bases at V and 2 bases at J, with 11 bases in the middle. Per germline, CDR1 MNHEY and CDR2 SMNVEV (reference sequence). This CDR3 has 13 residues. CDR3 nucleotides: TGTGCCAGCAGCGGGACACAGACCTACGAGCAGTACTTC. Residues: CASSGTQTYEQYF.

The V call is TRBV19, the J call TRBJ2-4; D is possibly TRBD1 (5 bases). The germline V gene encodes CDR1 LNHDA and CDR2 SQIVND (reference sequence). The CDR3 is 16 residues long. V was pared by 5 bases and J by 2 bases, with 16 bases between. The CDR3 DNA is TGTGCCAGTAGTTCCGATAGAGACAGTCCCAAAAACATTCAGTACTTC. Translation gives CASSSDRDSPKNIQYF. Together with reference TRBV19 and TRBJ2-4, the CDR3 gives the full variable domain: DGGITQSPKYLFRKEGQNVTLSCEQNLNHDAMYWYRQDPGQGLRLIYYSQIVNDFQKGDIAEGYSVSREKKESFPLTVTSAQKNPTAFYLCASSSDRDSPKNIQYFGAGTRLSVL.

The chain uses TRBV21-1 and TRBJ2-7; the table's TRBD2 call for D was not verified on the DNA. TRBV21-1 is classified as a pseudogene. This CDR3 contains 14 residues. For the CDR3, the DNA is TGTGCCAGCAGCCCCGGCGGGAGGGGTGTCGAGCAGTACTTC. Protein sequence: CASSPGGRGVEQYF.

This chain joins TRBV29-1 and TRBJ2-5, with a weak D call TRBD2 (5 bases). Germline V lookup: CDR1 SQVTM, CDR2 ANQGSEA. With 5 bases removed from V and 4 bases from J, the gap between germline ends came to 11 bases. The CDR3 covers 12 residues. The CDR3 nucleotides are TGCAGCGTTAATGGAGGCGGAGAGACCCAGTACTTC. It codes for CSVNGGGETQYF.

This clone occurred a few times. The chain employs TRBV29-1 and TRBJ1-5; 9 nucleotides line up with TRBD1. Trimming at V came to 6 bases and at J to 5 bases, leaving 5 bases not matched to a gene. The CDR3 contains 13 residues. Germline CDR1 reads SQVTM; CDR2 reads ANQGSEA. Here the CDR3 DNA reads TGCAGCGTCTATACAGGGGGCGATCAGCCCCAGCATTTT. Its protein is CSVYTGGDQPQHF.

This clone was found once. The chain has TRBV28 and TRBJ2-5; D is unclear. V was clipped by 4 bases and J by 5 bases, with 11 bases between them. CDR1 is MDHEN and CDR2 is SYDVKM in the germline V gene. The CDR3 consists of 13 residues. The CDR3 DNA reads TGTGCCAGCAGTTCGTGGCGTGTGGAGACCCAGTACTTC. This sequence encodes CASSSWRVETQYF.

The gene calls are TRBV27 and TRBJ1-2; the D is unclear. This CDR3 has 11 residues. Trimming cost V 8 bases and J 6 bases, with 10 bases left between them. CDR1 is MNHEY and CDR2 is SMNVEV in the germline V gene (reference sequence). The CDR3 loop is CASGGVHGYTF. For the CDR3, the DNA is TGTGCCAGCGGTGGAGTCCATGGCTACACCTTC.

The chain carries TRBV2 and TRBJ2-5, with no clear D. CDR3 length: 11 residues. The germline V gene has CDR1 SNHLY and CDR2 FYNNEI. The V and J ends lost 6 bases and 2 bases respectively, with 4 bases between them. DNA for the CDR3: TGTGCCAGCAGAGTACAAGAGACCCAGTACTTC. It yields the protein CASRVQETQYF.

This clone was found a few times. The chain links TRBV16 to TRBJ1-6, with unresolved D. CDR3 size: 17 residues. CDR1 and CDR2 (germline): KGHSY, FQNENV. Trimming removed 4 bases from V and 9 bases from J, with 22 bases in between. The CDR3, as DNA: TGTGCCAGCAGCCTCCTTGTGGTTTGGCCAGAGGGTTCACCCCTCCACTTT. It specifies CASSLLVVWPEGSPLHF.

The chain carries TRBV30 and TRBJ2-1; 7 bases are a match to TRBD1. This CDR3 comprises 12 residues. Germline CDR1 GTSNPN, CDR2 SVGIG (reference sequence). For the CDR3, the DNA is TGTGCAAGGGGACAGACCTACAATGAGCAGTTCTTC. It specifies CARGQTYNEQFF.

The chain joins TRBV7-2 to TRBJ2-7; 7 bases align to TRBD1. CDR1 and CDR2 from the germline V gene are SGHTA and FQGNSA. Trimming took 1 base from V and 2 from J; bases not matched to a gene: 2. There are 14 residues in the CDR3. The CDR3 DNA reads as TGTGCCAGCAGCTTAGATACAGGGGCCTACGAGCAGTACTTC. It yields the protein CASSLDTGAYEQYF.

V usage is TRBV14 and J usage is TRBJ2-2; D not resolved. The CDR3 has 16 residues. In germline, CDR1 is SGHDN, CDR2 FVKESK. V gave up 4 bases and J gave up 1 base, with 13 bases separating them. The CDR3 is CASSPRRRENTGELFF. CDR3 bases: TGTGCCAGCAGCCCCCGGCGGAGAGAGAACACCGGGGAGCTGTTTTTT.

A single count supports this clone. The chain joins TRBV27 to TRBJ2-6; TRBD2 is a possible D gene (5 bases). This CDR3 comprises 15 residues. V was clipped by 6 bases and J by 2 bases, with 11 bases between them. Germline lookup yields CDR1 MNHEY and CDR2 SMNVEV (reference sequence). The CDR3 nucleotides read TGTGCCAGCAGGGAAACTAGGCCTGGGGCCAACGTCCTGACTTTC. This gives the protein CASRETRPGANVLTF. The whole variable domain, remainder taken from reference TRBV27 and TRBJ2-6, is EAQVTQNPRYLITVTGKKLTVTCSQNMNHEYMSWYRQDPGLGLRQIYYSMNVEVTDKGDVPEGYKVSRKEKRNFPLILESPSPNQTSLYFCASRETRPGANVLTFGAGSRLTVL.

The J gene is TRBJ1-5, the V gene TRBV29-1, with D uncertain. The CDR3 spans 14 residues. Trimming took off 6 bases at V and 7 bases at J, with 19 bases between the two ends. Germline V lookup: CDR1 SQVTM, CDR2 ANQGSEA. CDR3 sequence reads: CSVVPVGPGQPQHF. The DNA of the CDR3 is TGCAGCGTCGTCCCCGTAGGTCCGGGGCAGCCCCAGCATTTT.

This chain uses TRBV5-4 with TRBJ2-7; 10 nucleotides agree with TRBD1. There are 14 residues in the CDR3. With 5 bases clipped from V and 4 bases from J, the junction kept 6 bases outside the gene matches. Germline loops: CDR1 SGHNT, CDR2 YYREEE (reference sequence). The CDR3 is CASSLDRGRYEQYF. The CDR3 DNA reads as TGTGCCAGCAGTCTCGACAGGGGGCGGTACGAGCAGTACTTC.

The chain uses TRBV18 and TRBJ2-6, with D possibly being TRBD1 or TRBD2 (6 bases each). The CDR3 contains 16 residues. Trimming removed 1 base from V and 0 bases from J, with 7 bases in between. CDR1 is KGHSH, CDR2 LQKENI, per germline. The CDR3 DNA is TGTGCCAGCTCACCACAGGGGGGCTCTGGGGCCAACGTCCTGACTTTC. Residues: CASSPQGGSGANVLTF.

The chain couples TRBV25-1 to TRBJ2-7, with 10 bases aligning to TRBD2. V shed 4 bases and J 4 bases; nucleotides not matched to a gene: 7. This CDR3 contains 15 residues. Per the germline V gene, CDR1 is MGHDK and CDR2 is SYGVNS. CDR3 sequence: CASSASLAGAYEQYF. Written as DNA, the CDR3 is TGTGCCAGCAGTGCGTCCCTAGCGGGAGCGTACGAGCAGTACTTC.

The DNA for the CDR3 is TGTGCCTGGACTCGGCAGACGCAGAACACTGAAGCTTTCTTT. Protein product: CAWTRQTQNTEAFF. V gene TRBV30 combines with J gene TRBJ1-1; D not resolved. V lost 4 bases to trimming and J lost 1 base, with 13 bases between them. Germline lookup yields CDR1 GTSNPN and CDR2 SVGIG (reference sequence). The CDR3 spans 14 residues. The full variable domain, rest sourced from reference TRBV30 and TRBJ1-1, is SQTIHQWPATLVQPVGSPLSLECTVEGTSNPNLYWYRQAAGRGLQLLFYSVGIGQISSEVPQNLSASRPQDRQFILSSKKLLLSDSGFYLCAWTRQTQNTEAFFGQGTRLTVV.

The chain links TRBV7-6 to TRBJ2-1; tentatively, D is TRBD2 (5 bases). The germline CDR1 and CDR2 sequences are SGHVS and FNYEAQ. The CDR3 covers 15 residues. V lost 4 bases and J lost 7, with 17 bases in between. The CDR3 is CASSYTPRPGNEQFF. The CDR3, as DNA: TGTGCCAGCAGCTACACCCCCCGCCCGGGGAATGAGCAGTTCTTC.

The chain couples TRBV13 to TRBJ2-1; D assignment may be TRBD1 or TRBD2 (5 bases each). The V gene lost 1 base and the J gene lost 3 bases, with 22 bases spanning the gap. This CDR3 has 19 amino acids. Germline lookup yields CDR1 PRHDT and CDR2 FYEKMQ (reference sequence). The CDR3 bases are TGTGCCAGCAGCTTAGATTGGGGACGGAGTGACCCGTACTACAATGAGCAGTTCTTC. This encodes CASSLDWGRSDPYYNEQFF.

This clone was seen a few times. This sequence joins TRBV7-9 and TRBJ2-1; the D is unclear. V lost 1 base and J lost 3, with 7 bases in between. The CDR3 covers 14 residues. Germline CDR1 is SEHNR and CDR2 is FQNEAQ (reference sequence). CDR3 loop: CASSLGVIYNEQFF. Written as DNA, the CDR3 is TGTGCCAGCAGCTTAGGGGTCATCTACAATGAGCAGTTCTTC.